These 2 T cell receptor beta chains were sequenced from one sample in a study of blood T cell repertoires in COVID-19. Libraries were prepared by immunoSEQ multiplex PCR; TCRdb keeps only in-frame clonotypes and omits some of them. The table lists tens of thousands of clones, just under 85% of them singletons. Sample: peripheral blood. Every receptor here comes from a woman in her 70s with active or convalescent COVID-19.

The chain employs TRBV28 and TRBJ1-5, with 9 bases aligning to TRBD1. Germline V lookup: CDR1 MDHEN, CDR2 SYDVKM. With V trimmed by 6 bases and J by 6 bases, 9 bases remained unmatched. This CDR3 is built from 15 residues. The CDR3 sequence: CASRPRDRVSQPQHF. CDR3 bases: TGTGCCAGCAGACCCCGGGACAGGGTGAGTCAGCCCCAGCATTTT.

This clone was seen only a few times. The chain combines TRBV5-1 with TRBJ1-3, with D possibly TRBD1 on 6 matching bases. V was pared by 4 bases and J by 4 bases, with 12 bases between. This CDR3 contains 14 residues. The germline V gene has CDR1 SGHRS and CDR2 YFSETQ. The DNA for the CDR3 is TGCGCCAGCAGCCTGGGGACATCAGGAAACACCATATATTTT. This encodes CASSLGTSGNTIYF.